This TCR beta chain derives from a study of cytotoxic CD8 clonotypes in ibrutinib-treated CLL. Overall study: Outcomes included 25 or so partial and 2 complete responses; after median roughly six years, around 15 stayed remitted and 12 progressed.

TCRdb's table, derived via immunoSEQ multiplex PCR, lists solely in-frame clones and lacks some. The sample has fewer than 40,000 clones, around 67% seen once; the top ten hold 7%. The CDR3 spans 14 residues. The trim removed 6 bases at V and 9 bases at J, leaving 4 bases unmatched. CDR1 is MGHDK and CDR2 is SYGVNS in the germline V gene. V gene TRBV25-1 combines with J gene TRBJ2-1, with 14 bases identical to TRBD2. The sample consisted of PBMCs, taken at disease progression, from a patient treated with ibrutinib. The clonotype was recovered from a human donor with chronic lymphocytic leukemia. The CDR3, as DNA: TGTGCCAGCAGCAGACTAGCGGGAGGGGGTGAGCAGTTCTTC. Translation gives CASSRLAGGGEQFF.